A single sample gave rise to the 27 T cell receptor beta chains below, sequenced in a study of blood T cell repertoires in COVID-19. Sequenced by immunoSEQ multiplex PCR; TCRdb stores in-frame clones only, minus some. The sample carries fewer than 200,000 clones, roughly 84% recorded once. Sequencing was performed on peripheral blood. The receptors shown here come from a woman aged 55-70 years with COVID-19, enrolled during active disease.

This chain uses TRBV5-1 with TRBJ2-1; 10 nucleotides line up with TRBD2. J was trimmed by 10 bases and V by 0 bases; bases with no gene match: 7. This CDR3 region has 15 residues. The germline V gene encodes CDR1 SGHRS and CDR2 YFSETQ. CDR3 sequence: CASSLVAGGAGEQFF. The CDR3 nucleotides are TGCGCCAGCAGCTTGGTAGCGGGAGGAGCTGGCGAGCAGTTCTTC.

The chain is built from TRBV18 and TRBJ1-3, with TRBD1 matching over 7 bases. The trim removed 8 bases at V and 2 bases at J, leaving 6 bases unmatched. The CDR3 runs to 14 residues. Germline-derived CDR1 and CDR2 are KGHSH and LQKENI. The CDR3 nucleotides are TGTGCCAGCACGAATCAGGGGGCTGGAAACACCATATATTTT. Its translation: CASTNQGAGNTIYF.

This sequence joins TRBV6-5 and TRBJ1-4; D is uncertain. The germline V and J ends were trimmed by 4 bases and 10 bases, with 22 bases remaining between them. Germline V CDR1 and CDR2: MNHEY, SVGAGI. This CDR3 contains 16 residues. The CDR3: CASSSLQGGLEGKLFF. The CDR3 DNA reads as TGTGCCAGCAGTTCCCTTCAAGGCGGGTTGGAGGGAAAACTGTTTTTT.

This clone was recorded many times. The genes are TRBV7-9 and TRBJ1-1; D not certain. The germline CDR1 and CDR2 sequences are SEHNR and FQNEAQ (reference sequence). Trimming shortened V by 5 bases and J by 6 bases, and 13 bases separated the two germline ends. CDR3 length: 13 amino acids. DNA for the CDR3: TGTGCCAGCAGCCCCCTAACAGTTCCTGAAGCTTTCTTT. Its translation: CASSPLTVPEAFF. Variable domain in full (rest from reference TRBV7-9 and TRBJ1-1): DTGVSQNPRHKITKRGQNVTFRCDPISEHNRLYWYRQTLGQGPEFLTYFQNEAQLEKSRLLSDRFSAERPKGSFSTLEIQRTEQGDSAMYLCASSPLTVPEAFFGQGTRLTVV.

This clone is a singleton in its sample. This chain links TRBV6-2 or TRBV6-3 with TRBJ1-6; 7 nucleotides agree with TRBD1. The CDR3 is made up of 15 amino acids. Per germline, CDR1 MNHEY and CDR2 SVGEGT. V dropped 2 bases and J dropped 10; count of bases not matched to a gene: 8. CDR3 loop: CASSYGELGGSPLHF. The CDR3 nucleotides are TGTGCCAGCAGTTACGGGGAATTAGGGGGCTCACCCCTCCACTTT.

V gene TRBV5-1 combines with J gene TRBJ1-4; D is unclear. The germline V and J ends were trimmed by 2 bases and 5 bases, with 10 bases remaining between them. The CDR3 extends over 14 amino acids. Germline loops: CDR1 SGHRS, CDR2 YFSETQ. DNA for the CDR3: TGCGCCAGCAGCTTTTTTCAGGCGAATGAAAAACTGTTTTTT. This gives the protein CASSFFQANEKLFF.

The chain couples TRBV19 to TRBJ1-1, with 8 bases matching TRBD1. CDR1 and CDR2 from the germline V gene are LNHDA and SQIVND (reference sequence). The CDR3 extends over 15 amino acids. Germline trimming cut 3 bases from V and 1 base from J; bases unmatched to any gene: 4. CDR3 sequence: CASSMGQASNTEAFF. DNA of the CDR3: TGTGCCAGTAGTATGGGACAGGCTTCGAACACTGAAGCTTTCTTT.

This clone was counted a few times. The CDR3 bases are TGTGCCAGCTCACCCTTGGGGCTTATGAGCTCCTACAATGAGCAGTTCTTC. The encoded protein is CASSPLGLMSSYNEQFF. The chain uses TRBV18 and TRBJ2-1; possibly TRBD1 for D (5 bases). With 3 bases removed from V and 0 bases from J, the gap between germline ends came to 15 bases. Germline lookup yields CDR1 KGHSH and CDR2 LQKENI. The CDR3 is 17 amino acids.

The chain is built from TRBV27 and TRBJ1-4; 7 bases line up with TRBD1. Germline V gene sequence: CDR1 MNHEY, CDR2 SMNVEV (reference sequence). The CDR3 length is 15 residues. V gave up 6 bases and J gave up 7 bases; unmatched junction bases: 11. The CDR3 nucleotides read TGTGCCAGCAGCCAAACCCCAACAGGGGTTGAAAAACTGTTTTTT. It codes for CASSQTPTGVEKLFF.

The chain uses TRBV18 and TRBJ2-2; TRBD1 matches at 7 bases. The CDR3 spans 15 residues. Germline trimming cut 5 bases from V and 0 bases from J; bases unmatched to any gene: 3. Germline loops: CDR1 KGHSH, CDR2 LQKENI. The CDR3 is CASSKDRANTGELFF. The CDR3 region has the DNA TGTGCCAGCTCAAAAGACAGGGCGAACACCGGGGAGCTGTTTTTT.

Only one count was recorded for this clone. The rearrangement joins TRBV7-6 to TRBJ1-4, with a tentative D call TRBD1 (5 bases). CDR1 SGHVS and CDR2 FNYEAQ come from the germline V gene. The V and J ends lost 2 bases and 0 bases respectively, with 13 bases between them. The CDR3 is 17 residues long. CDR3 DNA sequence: TGTGCCAGCAGCTTAAGACAGCCCCAAGCAACTAATGAAAAACTGTTTTTT. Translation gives CASSLRQPQATNEKLFF. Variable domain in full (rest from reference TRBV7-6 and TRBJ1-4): GAGVSQSPRYKVTKRGQDVALRCDPISGHVSLYWYRQALGQGPEFLTYFNYEAQQDKSGLPNDRFSAERPEGSISTLTIQRTEQRDSAMYRCASSLRQPQATNEKLFFGSGTQLSVL.

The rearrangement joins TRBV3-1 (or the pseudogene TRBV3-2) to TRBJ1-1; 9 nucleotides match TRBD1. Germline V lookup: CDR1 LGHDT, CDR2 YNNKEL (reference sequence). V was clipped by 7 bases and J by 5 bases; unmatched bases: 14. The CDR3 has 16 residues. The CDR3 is CASKLYQTGGDTEAFF. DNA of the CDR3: TGTGCCAGCAAACTTTATCAGACAGGGGGGGATACTGAAGCTTTCTTT.

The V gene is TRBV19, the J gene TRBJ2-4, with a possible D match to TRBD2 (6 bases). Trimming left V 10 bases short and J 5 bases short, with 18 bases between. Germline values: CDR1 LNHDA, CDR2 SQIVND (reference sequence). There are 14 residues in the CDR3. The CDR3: CATRGGAQENIQYF. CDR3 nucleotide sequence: TGTGCCACCCGAGGAGGGGCACAAGAAAACATTCAGTACTTC.

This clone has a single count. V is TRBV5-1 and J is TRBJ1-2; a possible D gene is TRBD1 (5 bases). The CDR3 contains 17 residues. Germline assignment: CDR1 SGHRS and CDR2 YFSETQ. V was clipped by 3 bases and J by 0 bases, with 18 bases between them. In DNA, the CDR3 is TGCGCCAGCAGCTCCGAGACAGCACATTCAGCTAACTATGGCTACACCTTC. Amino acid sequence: CASSSETAHSANYGYTF.

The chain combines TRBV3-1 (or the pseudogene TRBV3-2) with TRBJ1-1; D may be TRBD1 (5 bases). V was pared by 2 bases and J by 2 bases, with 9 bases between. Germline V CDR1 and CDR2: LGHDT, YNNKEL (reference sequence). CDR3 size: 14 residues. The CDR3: CASSQRGYNTEAFF. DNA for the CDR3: TGTGCCAGCAGCCAAAGGGGATATAACACTGAAGCTTTCTTT.

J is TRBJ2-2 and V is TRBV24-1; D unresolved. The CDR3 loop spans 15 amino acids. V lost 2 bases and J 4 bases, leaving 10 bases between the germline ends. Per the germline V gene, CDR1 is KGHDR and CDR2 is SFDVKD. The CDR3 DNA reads TGTGCCACCAGTGATTCCCGGTTGTTCACCGGGGAGCTGTTTTTT. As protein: CATSDSRLFTGELFF.

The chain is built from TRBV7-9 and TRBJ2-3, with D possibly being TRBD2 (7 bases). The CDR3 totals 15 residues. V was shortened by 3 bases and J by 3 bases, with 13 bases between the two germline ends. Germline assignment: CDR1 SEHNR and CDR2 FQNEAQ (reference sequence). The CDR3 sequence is CASSLAGAGTDTQYF. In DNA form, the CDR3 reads TGTGCCAGCAGCTTGGCGGGGGCCGGGACAGATACGCAGTATTTT.

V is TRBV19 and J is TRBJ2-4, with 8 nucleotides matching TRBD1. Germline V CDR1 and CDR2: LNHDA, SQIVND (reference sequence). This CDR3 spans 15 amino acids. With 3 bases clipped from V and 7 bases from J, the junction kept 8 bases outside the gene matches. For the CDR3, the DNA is TGTGCCAGTAGTATCCCAGGGGGCGGATGGAACATTCAGTACTTC. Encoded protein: CASSIPGGGWNIQYF.

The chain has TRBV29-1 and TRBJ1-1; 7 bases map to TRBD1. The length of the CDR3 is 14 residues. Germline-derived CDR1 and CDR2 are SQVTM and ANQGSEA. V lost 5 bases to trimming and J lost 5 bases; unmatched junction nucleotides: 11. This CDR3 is CSVRRQGETTEAFF. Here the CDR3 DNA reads TGCAGCGTTAGACGACAGGGTGAGACTACTGAAGCTTTCTTT.

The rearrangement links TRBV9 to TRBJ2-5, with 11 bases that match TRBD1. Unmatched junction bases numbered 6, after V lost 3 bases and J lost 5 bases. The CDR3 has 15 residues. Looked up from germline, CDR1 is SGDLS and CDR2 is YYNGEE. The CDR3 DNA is TGTGCCAGCAGCGACAGGACAGGGGGCGGGGAGACCCAGTACTTC. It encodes CASSDRTGGGETQYF.

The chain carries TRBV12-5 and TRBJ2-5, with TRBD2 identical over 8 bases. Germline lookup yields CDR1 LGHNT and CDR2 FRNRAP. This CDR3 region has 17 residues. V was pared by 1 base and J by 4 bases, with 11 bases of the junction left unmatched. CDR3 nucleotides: TGTGCTAGTGGTTTGGGGACTAGCCAAGGGTTAGGAGAGACCCAGTACTTC. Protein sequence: CASGLGTSQGLGETQYF.

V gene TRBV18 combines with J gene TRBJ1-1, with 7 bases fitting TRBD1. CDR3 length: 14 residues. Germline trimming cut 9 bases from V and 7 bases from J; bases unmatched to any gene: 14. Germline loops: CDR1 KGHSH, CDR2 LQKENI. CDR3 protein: CASIRQGSSNEAFF. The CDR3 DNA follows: TGTGCCAGTATCCGACAGGGTAGTTCGAATGAAGCTTTCTTT.

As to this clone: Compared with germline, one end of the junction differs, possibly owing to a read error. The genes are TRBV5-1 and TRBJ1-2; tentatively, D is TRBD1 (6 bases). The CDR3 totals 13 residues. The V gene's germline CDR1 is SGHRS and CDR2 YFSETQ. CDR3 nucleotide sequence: TGCGCCAGCAACTTGTCAGGGGACGGGGGCTACACCTTC. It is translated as CASNLSGDGGYTF.

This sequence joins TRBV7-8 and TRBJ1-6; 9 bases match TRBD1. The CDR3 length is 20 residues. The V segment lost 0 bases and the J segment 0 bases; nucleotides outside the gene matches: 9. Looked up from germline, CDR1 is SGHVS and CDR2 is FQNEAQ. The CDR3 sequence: CASSLATGGPRSSYNSPLHF. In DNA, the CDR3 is TGTGCCAGCAGCTTAGCAACAGGGGGCCCGAGGAGCTCCTATAATTCACCCCTCCACTTT.

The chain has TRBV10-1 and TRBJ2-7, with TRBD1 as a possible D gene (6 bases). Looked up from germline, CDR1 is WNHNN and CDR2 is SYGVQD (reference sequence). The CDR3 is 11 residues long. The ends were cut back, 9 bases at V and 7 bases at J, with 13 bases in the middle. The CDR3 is CARGQPREQYF. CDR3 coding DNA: TGCGCCAGGGGACAACCCCGAGAGCAGTACTTC.

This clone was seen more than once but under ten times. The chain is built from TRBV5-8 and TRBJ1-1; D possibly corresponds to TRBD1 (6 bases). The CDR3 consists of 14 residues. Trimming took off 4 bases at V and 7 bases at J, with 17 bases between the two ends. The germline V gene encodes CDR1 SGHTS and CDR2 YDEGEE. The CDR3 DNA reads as TGTGCCAGCAGCCGGGACACCGGTGTCAATGAAGCTTTCTTT. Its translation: CASSRDTGVNEAFF.

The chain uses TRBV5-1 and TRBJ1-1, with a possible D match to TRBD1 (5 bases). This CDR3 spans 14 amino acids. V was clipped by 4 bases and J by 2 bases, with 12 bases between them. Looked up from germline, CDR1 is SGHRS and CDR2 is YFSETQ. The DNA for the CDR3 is TGCGCCAGCAGCGTTAGGACACCTAACACTGAAGCTTTCTTT. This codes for CASSVRTPNTEAFF.